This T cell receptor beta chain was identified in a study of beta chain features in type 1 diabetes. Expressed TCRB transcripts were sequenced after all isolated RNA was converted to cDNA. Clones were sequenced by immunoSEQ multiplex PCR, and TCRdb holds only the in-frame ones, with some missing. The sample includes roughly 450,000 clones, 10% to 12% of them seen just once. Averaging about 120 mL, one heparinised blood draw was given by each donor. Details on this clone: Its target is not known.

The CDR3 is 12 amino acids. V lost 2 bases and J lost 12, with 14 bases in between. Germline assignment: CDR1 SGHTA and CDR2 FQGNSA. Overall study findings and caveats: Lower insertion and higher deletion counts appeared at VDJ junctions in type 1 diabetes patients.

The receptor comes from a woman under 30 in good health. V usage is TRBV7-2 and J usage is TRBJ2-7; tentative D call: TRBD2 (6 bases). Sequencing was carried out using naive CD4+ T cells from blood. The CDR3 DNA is TGTGCCAGCAGCTTACCGGGAGTCCAGTCGTACTTC. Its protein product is CASSLPGVQSYF.